Each of the 5 T cell receptor beta chains below was sequenced from the same sample in a study of OX40 agonist ivuxolimab in advanced cancers. Profiling relied on immunoSEQ multiplex PCR, and the TCRdb table lists in-frame clones only, not all of them. This sample yields roughly 68,000 clones, of which 80% to 90% are seen a single time; around 1.5% belongs to the top ten. The sample here was CD4+ or CD8+ T cells sorted from blood, taken in a trial of the OX40 agonist ivuxolimab. These receptors were obtained from an adult with an advanced solid tumor such as melanoma, head and neck, liver or kidney cancer.

CDR3: CASSSTGGRETQYF. DNA of the CDR3: TGTGCCAGCAGCTCGACAGGGGGCAGGGAGACCCAGTACTTC. This chain connects TRBV5-4 to TRBJ2-5; TRBD1 matches at 10 bases. Unmatched junction bases numbered 4, after V lost 3 bases and J lost 5 bases. This CDR3 has 14 residues. Germline V lookup: CDR1 SGHNT, CDR2 YYREEE (reference sequence). The variable domain in full, with the rest retrieved from reference TRBV5-4 and TRBJ2-5, is ETGVTQSPTHLIKTRGQQVTLRCSSQSGHNTVSWYQQALGQGPQFIFQYYREEENGRGNFPPRFSGLQFPNYSSELNVNALELDDSALYLCASSSTGGRETQYFGPGTRLLVL.

This chain joins TRBV25-1 and TRBJ2-1, with 8 nucleotides matching TRBD1. With V trimmed by 9 bases and J by 0 bases, 7 bases remained unmatched. The CDR3 has 15 amino acids. The germline V gene has CDR1 MGHDK and CDR2 SYGVNS. The CDR3 DNA follows: TGTGCCAGTATGAAAACAGGGGGCTCCTACAATGAGCAGTTCTTC. It encodes CASMKTGGSYNEQFF.

As concerns this clone: One junction end does not reproduce the germline sequence, and a read error may be involved. The chain employs TRBV27 and TRBJ2-7; TRBD2 agrees at 11 bases. Germline CDR1 MNHEY, CDR2 SMNVEV (reference sequence). The CDR3 has 15 amino acids. The DNA of the CDR3 is TGTGCCAGCACTTTACTAGCGGGAGCCTCCTACGAGCAGTACTTC. Amino acid sequence: CASTLLAGASYEQYF.

The chain carries TRBV28 and TRBJ1-5; D perhaps matches TRBD1 (6 bases). V lost 6 bases and J 4 bases, leaving 10 bases between the germline ends. CDR1 is MDHEN, CDR2 SYDVKM, per germline. This CDR3 has 13 amino acids. CDR3 bases: TGTGCCAGCAGAGGAGGGACAAATCAGCCCCAGCATTTT. Encoded protein: CASRGGTNQPQHF.

The rearrangement uses TRBV11-2 and TRBJ1-2; D possibly corresponds to TRBD1 (5 bases). CDR3 length equals 15 residues. Germline V gene data show CDR1 as SGHAT and CDR2 as FQNNGV. Trimming took off 0 bases at V and 2 bases at J, with 10 bases between the two ends. As DNA, the CDR3 is TGTGCCAGCAGCTTAGAGGCAGGGACGAACTATGGCTACACCTTC. Translated: CASSLEAGTNYGYTF.